This is a list of T cell receptor beta chains from one sample in a study of blood T cell repertoires in COVID-19. Sequencing was performed with immunoSEQ multiplex PCR; in TCRdb, only in-frame clones are kept and a portion is missing. The sample carries about 52,000 clones, roughly nine tenths recorded once. Material: peripheral blood. The receptors originated from an older man with active or convalescent COVID-19. Both conserved end residues are part of each CDR3. Fields, in order: D gene, clone size, V gene, J gene, CDR3 protein, CDR3 DNA. D genes are given only for firm matches. For some rows the clone size is stated as once, few or many, or as a class when expanded; others skip it.

d_call: TRBD2; clone_size: NA; v_call: TRBV11-2; j_call: TRBJ2-5; cdr3_aa: CASSSLGLAGQETQYF; cdr3_nt: TGTGCCAGCAGCTCCTTAGGACTAGCGGGGCAAGAGACCCAGTACTTC
d_call: NA; clone_size: NA; v_call: TRBV21-1; j_call: TRBJ2-3; cdr3_aa: CASSRAGPDTQYF; cdr3_nt: TGTGCCAGCAGCCGTGCGGGTCCAGATACGCAGTATTTT
d_call: TRBD1; clone_size: few; v_call: TRBV5-1; j_call: TRBJ2-4; cdr3_aa: CASSFQGVTKNIQYF; cdr3_nt: TGCGCCAGCAGCTTCCAGGGGGTTACCAAAAACATTCAGTACTTC
d_call: TRBD1; clone_size: NA; v_call: TRBV28; j_call: TRBJ1-5; cdr3_aa: CASSAGRGRISNQPQHF; cdr3_nt: TGTGCCAGCAGTGCAGGAAGGGGGCGGATTAGCAATCAGCCCCAGCATTTT
d_call: NA; clone_size: NA; v_call: TRBV15; j_call: TRBJ1-5; cdr3_aa: CATSRVLYSFLNQPQHF; cdr3_nt: TGTGCCACCAGCAGGGTGTTATACAGTTTCCTCAATCAGCCCCAGCATTTT
d_call: TRBD2; clone_size: NA; v_call: TRBV7-9; j_call: TRBJ2-1; cdr3_aa: CASRPGLDRFNEQFF; cdr3_nt: TGTGCCAGCAGACCGGGACTAGACAGGTTTAATGAGCAGTTCTTC
d_call: NA; clone_size: NA; v_call: TRBV28; j_call: TRBJ2-7; cdr3_aa: CASSLLGPRGEQYF; cdr3_nt: TGTGCCAGCAGTTTACTCGGACCACGGGGGGAGCAGTACTTC
d_call: TRBD2; clone_size: NA; v_call: TRBV24-1; j_call: TRBJ2-1; cdr3_aa: CATSDLGRDEQFF; cdr3_nt: TGTGCCACCAGTGATTTGGGGAGGGACGAGCAGTTCTTC
d_call: NA; clone_size: NA; v_call: TRBV7-6; j_call: TRBJ2-3; cdr3_aa: CASSLTRADTQYF; cdr3_nt: TGTGCCAGCAGCTTAACCAGGGCAGATACGCAGTATTTT
d_call: NA; clone_size: NA; v_call: TRBV2; j_call: TRBJ2-7; cdr3_aa: CASREQGYSHEQYF; cdr3_nt: TGTGCCAGCAGGGAACAGGGTTATAGCCACGAGCAGTACTTC
d_call: TRBD1; clone_size: NA; v_call: TRBV9; j_call: TRBJ1-1; cdr3_aa: CASSADRGQAFF; cdr3_nt: TGTGCCAGCAGCGCAGACAGGGGGCAAGCTTTCTTT